This T cell receptor beta chain emerged from a study of T-cell reconstitution after alpha-beta-depleted transplantation in children. Overall study results and limits: In some patients, recipient T cells and intrathymic progenitors surviving conditioning explained high day-60 diversity.

This CDR3 is built from 18 residues. Germline CDR1 reads SGHTA; CDR2 reads FQGTGA. Unmatched junction bases numbered 19, after V lost 5 bases and J lost 6 bases. Details on this clonotype: Antigen: not known.

Unique molecular identifiers were incorporated into the prepared TCRbeta library. MiXCR, applied by TCRdb to the PCR reads, yields one record per CDR3 protein. Of some 840,000 distinct CDR3 sequences in the sample, roughly 16% were seen once. V usage is TRBV7-3 and J usage is TRBJ2-1; 7 positions agree with TRBD2. The sequences come from PBMCs, mostly from graft donor cells, collected 360 days after TCRalphabeta/CD19-depleted stem cell transplant. The clonotype was recovered from a male patient younger than 18 who had a stem cell transplant for acute lymphoblastic leukemia, so the T cells may come from the graft donor. CDR3 bases: TGTGCCAGCAGCCCCGTTGGCGGGGGACCATTAACTTTCAATGAGCAGTTCTTC. Protein sequence: CASSPVGGGPLTFNEQFF.